Presented here are 26 T cell receptor beta chains from one specimen sequenced in a study of T-cell memory formation after mild COVID-19. TCRdb ran MiXCR on the 5' RACE reads and lists one entry per CDR3 protein. The sample lists 65,000 to 100,000 distinct CDR3 sequences, roughly 13% occurring once. Sample: PBMCs or a T cell subset sorted from them (not recorded which). The source is a man aged 18 to 29 who had mild COVID-19 (a few samples of this study predate the infection). Cell type and time point are not known.

This chain connects TRBV9 to TRBJ2-3; TRBD1 matches at 8 bases. Trimming took 2 bases from V and 7 from J; bases not matched to a gene: 12. The CDR3 extends over 16 amino acids. CDR1 and CDR2 from the germline V gene are SGDLS and YYNGEE. The DNA for the CDR3 is TGTGCCAGCAGCGTGGATCAGGGGGCCTCTGGGTATACGCAGTATTTT. Amino acid sequence: CASSVDQGASGYTQYF.

This clonotype was seen a handful of times. This chain links TRBV4-3 with TRBJ2-1; possible D gene TRBD1, 6 bases. With 1 base removed from V and 6 bases from J, the gap between germline ends came to 19 bases. This CDR3 has 17 amino acids. Germline V CDR1 and CDR2: LGHNA, YSLEER. In DNA, the CDR3 is TGCGCCAGCAGCCAAGGAAGGGCAGGGGCATGGAGCAATGAGCAGTTCTTC. The encoded protein is CASSQGRAGAWSNEQFF.

The chain carries TRBV7-9 and TRBJ2-1; 8 bases line up with TRBD1. V lost 5 bases to trimming and J lost 7 bases; unmatched junction nucleotides: 7. The germline V gene has CDR1 SEHNR and CDR2 FQNEAQ (reference sequence). The CDR3 has 14 amino acids. The CDR3 DNA reads TGTGCCAGCAGCCAGACGACAGGGGAAAATGAGCAGTTCTTC. Encoded protein: CASSQTTGENEQFF.

This clonotype appeared many times. V usage is TRBV5-1 and J usage is TRBJ2-3; D is tentatively TRBD1 or TRBD2 (5 bases each). The CDR3 has 16 amino acids. Per germline, CDR1 SGHRS and CDR2 YFSETQ. V was cut by 0 bases and J by 0 bases, with 11 bases left in between. CDR3: CASSLGDGASTDTQYF. The CDR3 DNA reads as TGCGCCAGCAGCTTGGGAGACGGGGCTAGCACAGATACGCAGTATTTT.

This chain links TRBV13 with TRBJ1-4; D is uncertain. The V gene lost 3 bases and the J gene lost 0 bases, with 5 bases spanning the gap. CDR3 length equals 14 residues. In germline, CDR1 is PRHDT, CDR2 FYEKMQ (reference sequence). The CDR3 here is CASSFRSTNEKLFF. The DNA of the CDR3 is TGTGCCAGCAGCTTCAGGTCAACTAATGAAAAACTGTTTTTT.

This clonotype has just a few counts. The V and J genes are TRBV9 and TRBJ2-1; maybe TRBD1 (5 bases). Looked up from germline, CDR1 is SGDLS and CDR2 is YYNGEE. The CDR3 is 15 amino acids. The germline V and J ends were trimmed by 1 base and 8 bases, with 16 bases remaining between them. The DNA of the CDR3 is TGTGCCAGCAGCGTAACCGACGAAGGGGCTTATGAGCAGTTCTTC. Encoded protein: CASSVTDEGAYEQFF.

This clonotype appeared a few times. The V call is TRBV2, the J call TRBJ2-3; TRBD2 matches 10 bases. There are 19 residues in the CDR3. Germline CDR1 SNHLY, CDR2 FYNNEI. Trimming took 0 bases from V and 3 from J; bases not matched to a gene: 12. In DNA, the CDR3 is TGTGCCAGCAGTGAAGCCGGCCTCCACGAACTAGCGGGGACAGATACGCAGTATTTT. This codes for CASSEAGLHELAGTDTQYF. Full variable domain (outside the CDR3, taken from reference TRBV2 and TRBJ2-3): EPEVTQTPSHQVTQMGQEVILRCVPISNHLYFYWYRQILGQKVEFLVSFYNNEISEKSEIFDDQFSVERPDGSNFTLKIRSTKLEDSAMYFCASSEAGLHELAGTDTQYFGPGTRLTVL.

The chain couples TRBV7-9 to TRBJ2-4; 7 nucleotides line up with TRBD1. CDR1 and CDR2 (germline): SEHNR, FQNEAQ (reference sequence). V lost 5 bases, J lost 0 bases, and 7 bases stayed unmatched. The CDR3 has 16 residues. CDR3 DNA sequence: TGTGCCAGCAGCCCAAGACAGGGTATAGCCAAAAACATTCAGTACTTC. This encodes CASSPRQGIAKNIQYF.

This sequence joins TRBV20-1 and TRBJ2-3; 10 bases are a match to TRBD2. Germline CDR1 DFQATT, CDR2 SNEGSKA (reference sequence). The trim removed 3 bases at V and 6 bases at J, leaving 12 bases unmatched. The CDR3 has 16 residues. CDR3 sequence reads: CSARPLAGVMGDTQYF. CDR3 DNA sequence: TGCAGTGCTAGGCCCCTAGCGGGGGTTATGGGGGATACGCAGTATTTT.

The table lists this clonotype with many counts. The chain links TRBV27 to TRBJ1-2; perhaps TRBD1 as D (5 bases). The length of the CDR3 is 15 residues. Trimming pared 2 bases from V and 3 bases from J, leaving 13 bases between. Germline V gene data show CDR1 as MNHEY and CDR2 as SMNVEV (reference sequence). This CDR3 is CASSLMRGAYYGYTF. The CDR3 coding sequence is TGTGCCAGCAGTTTAATGAGGGGCGCGTACTATGGCTACACCTTC.

This clonotype showed up many times. This chain links TRBV29-1 with TRBJ2-7, with D unresolved. Trimming took 0 bases from V and 0 from J, leaving 3 bases between them. The CDR3 spans 12 residues. Germline V CDR1 and CDR2: SQVTM, ANQGSEA. The CDR3 DNA reads TGCAGCGTTGAAGACAGCTCCTACGAGCAGTACTTC. It yields the protein CSVEDSSYEQYF.

A few counts support this clonotype. The V gene is TRBV2, the J gene TRBJ2-1, with D hard to call. Germline values: CDR1 SNHLY, CDR2 FYNNEI. Deletions cut 4 bases from V and 2 bases from J, with 6 bases between. This CDR3 region has 13 residues. As DNA, the CDR3 is TGTGCCAGCAGTGGTACGACCTACAATGAGCAGTTCTTC. It yields the protein CASSGTTYNEQFF.

This clonotype was recorded a few times. The genes are TRBV9 and TRBJ1-2; no definite D call. The V end lost 4 bases, the J end lost 2 bases, and 15 bases lay between the germline ends. CDR3 size: 15 residues. Germline CDR1 reads SGDLS; CDR2 reads YYNGEE. CDR3 protein: CASSTEVRINYGYTF. The CDR3 DNA reads TGTGCCAGCAGCACCGAGGTGCGGATAAACTATGGCTACACCTTC.

V usage is TRBV2 and J usage is TRBJ1-4; 7 bases are a match to TRBD1. This CDR3 is built from 15 residues. The V and J ends lost 6 bases and 4 bases, in that order; junction bases with no gene match: 8. The germline V gene has CDR1 SNHLY and CDR2 FYNNEI. CDR3 in amino acids: CASSHGGTDNEKLFF. The CDR3 DNA reads as TGTGCCAGCAGCCACGGGGGGACAGATAATGAAAAACTGTTTTTT.

V is TRBV7-9 and J is TRBJ2-2; 7 bases map to TRBD2. Losses at the gene ends were 4 bases for V and 5 bases for J; bases not matched to a gene: 10. CDR1 and CDR2 (germline): SEHNR, FQNEAQ (reference sequence). The CDR3 totals 16 residues. This chain's CDR3 is CASSSWAGVRTGELFF. CDR3 in DNA: TGTGCCAGCAGCTCATGGGCGGGAGTTCGGACCGGGGAGCTGTTTTTT.

This clonotype was seen only a few times. This chain connects TRBV7-2 to TRBJ1-1; D is ambiguous. The CDR3 totals 15 residues. Germline loops: CDR1 SGHTA, CDR2 FQGNSA. Trimming shortened V by 6 bases and J by 3 bases, and 17 bases separated the two germline ends. Here the CDR3 reads CASRILLGGYTEAFF. The CDR3 bases are TGTGCCAGCAGAATACTTTTGGGCGGGTACACTGAAGCTTTCTTT.

The rearrangement links TRBV7-9 to TRBJ1-2; D ambiguous. Looked up from germline, CDR1 is SEHNR and CDR2 is FQNEAQ (reference sequence). The CDR3 is 15 residues long. V lost 5 bases and J lost 5, with 18 bases in between. CDR3 coding DNA: TGTGCCAGCAGCCCCCCGATCGAAGAAAGGTATGGCTACACCTTC. Protein product: CASSPPIEERYGYTF. Using reference TRBV7-9 and TRBJ1-2 for the parts outside the CDR3, the full variable domain is DTGVSQNPRHKITKRGQNVTFRCDPISEHNRLYWYRQTLGQGPEFLTYFQNEAQLEKSRLLSDRFSAERPKGSFSTLEIQRTEQGDSAMYLCASSPPIEERYGYTFGSGTRLTVV.

The sample holds a few counts of this clonotype. The rearrangement links TRBV7-9 to TRBJ2-5; D may match TRBD1 or TRBD2 (6 bases each). CDR1 SEHNR and CDR2 FQNEAQ come from the germline V gene (reference sequence). The length of the CDR3 is 15 residues. Deletions cut 2 bases from V and 2 bases from J, with 12 bases between. The chain's CDR3 is CASSLRGAQQETQYF. In DNA form, the CDR3 reads TGTGCCAGCAGCTTAAGGGGGGCGCAGCAAGAGACCCAGTACTTC. Drawing the rest from reference TRBV7-9 and TRBJ2-5, the complete variable domain is DTGVSQNPRHKITKRGQNVTFRCDPISEHNRLYWYRQTLGQGPEFLTYFQNEAQLEKSRLLSDRFSAERPKGSFSTLEIQRTEQGDSAMYLCASSLRGAQQETQYFGPGTRLLVL.

The chain is built from TRBV4-3 and TRBJ2-2; TRBD1 is a possible D gene (6 bases). The CDR3 totals 15 residues. V was trimmed by 0 bases and J by 4 bases, leaving 9 bases between them. Germline lookup yields CDR1 LGHNA and CDR2 YSLEER. CDR3 loop: CASSQEWTVTGELFF. CDR3 in DNA: TGCGCCAGCAGCCAAGAGTGGACAGTCACCGGGGAGCTGTTTTTT.

The chain employs TRBV7-2 and TRBJ1-2; D remains unclear. V lost 4 bases to trimming and J lost 8 bases, with 14 bases between them. Germline CDR1 reads SGHTA; CDR2 reads FQGNSA. CDR3 length: 13 amino acids. The CDR3 nucleotides are TGTGCCAGCAGCTCACCAACGGGGAGCGGCTACACCTTC. Its protein is CASSSPTGSGYTF.

This clonotype is a singleton in its sample. The CDR3 spells CASSLRGGNEKLFF. The DNA of the CDR3 is TGTGCCAGCAGTTTACGGGGCGGGAATGAAAAACTGTTTTTT. The rearrangement links TRBV12-3 or TRBV12-4 to TRBJ1-4, with D possibly matching TRBD1 (5 bases). The ends were cut back, 2 bases at V and 5 bases at J, with 9 bases in the middle. The CDR3 sequence is 14 residues long.

This clonotype was observed at least ten times. The CDR3 here is CASSYDGYEQYV. CDR3 nucleotides: TGTGCCAGCAGTTACGATGGATACGAGCAGTACGTC. The chain has TRBV6-5 and TRBJ2-7; D gene ambiguous. The CDR3 contains 12 residues. V lost 2 bases to trimming and J lost 4 bases, with 6 bases between them. Germline loops: CDR1 MNHEY, CDR2 SVGAGI.

The sample holds a few counts of this clonotype. The chain employs TRBV20-1 and TRBJ1-5; possibly TRBD1 for D (5 bases). The CDR3 contains 13 residues. The V and J ends lost 2 bases and 7 bases respectively, with 12 bases between them. The V gene's germline CDR1 is DFQATT and CDR2 SNEGSKA (reference sequence). This CDR3 is CSARPGGRQPQHF. The CDR3, as DNA: TGCAGTGCTAGACCCGGGGGGAGACAGCCCCAGCATTTT.

This clonotype was recorded a few times. The gene calls are TRBV9 and TRBJ2-7; no firm D call. CDR1 and CDR2 from the germline V gene are SGDLS and YYNGEE. Trimming shortened V by 4 bases and J by 7 bases, and 21 bases separated the two germline ends. This CDR3 spans 15 amino acids. The CDR3 loop is CASSPTLGETREQYF. CDR3 nucleotide sequence: TGTGCCAGCAGCCCAACACTTGGAGAAACGCGGGAGCAGTACTTC.

This clonotype occurred a few times. The gene calls are TRBV7-9 and TRBJ2-1, with TRBD1 matching over 7 bases. Germline lookup yields CDR1 SEHNR and CDR2 FQNEAQ (reference sequence). CDR3 length: 17 amino acids. V lost 2 bases, J lost 4 bases, and 11 bases stayed unmatched. The DNA for the CDR3 is TGTGCCAGCAGCTTATTGGCTGGGACAGATTTATACAATGAGCAGTTCTTC. Its protein product is CASSLLAGTDLYNEQFF.

The chain recombines TRBV7-6 with TRBJ2-3; 9 bases line up with TRBD1. The germline V gene encodes CDR1 SGHVS and CDR2 FNYEAQ. The CDR3 loop spans 18 amino acids. The junction had 16 bases not matched to a gene; V was cut back by 5 bases and J by 4 bases. CDR3 loop: CASSGNPPYRGRSDTQYF. CDR3 nucleotide sequence: TGTGCCAGCAGCGGTAACCCCCCCTACAGGGGGCGGTCAGATACGCAGTATTTT.